This T cell receptor (beta chain) was obtained from a study of beta chain features in type 1 diabetes. Note on this clone: The antigen remains unidentified.

General observations from the study: Since sequencing was performed on cDNA, cells with high TCR expression could be over-represented. VDJ junctions sequenced from type 1 diabetes patients showed fewer insertions and more deletions. The similarity of naive, central memory and Treg TCRB repertoires appeared greater among patients than among healthy donors. Significant though moderate, a shortening of TCRB CDR3s appeared in all four CD4+ subsets of Type 1 diabetes patients.

The authors reverse transcribed all of the isolated RNA, so sequencing captured expressed TCRB transcripts. Profiling relied on immunoSEQ multiplex PCR, and the TCRdb table lists in-frame clones only, not all of them. Of under 950,000 clones in the sample, about a sixth were seen once. The CDR3 is 20 amino acids. Germline CDR1 reads LGHNA; CDR2 reads YSLEER. V shed 1 base and J shed 2 bases, with 25 bases lying between them. V is TRBV4-3 and J is TRBJ2-3, with D perhaps matching TRBD1 (6 bases). This TCR derives from a woman aged 18 to 35 in good health. What was sequenced was naive CD4+ T cells from blood. The CDR3, as DNA: TGCGCCAGCAGCCAAGGGGCATGGGTGACCACCGGACAGCCCACAGATACGCAGTATTTT. As protein: CASSQGAWVTTGQPTDTQYF.